This paragraph covers one T cell receptor (beta chain) sequence. The entry originates in a study of blood T cell repertoires in COVID-19. About the study: There were acute and convalescent COVID-19 samples, and they came from the United States, Italy and Spain. PBMCs, B-cell-depleted T cells, or T cells were the source of the cDNA or gDNA that made up the material.

This CDR3 is built from 16 residues. With 3 bases clipped from V and 3 bases from J, the junction kept 8 bases outside the gene matches. CDR1 is SGHAT and CDR2 is FQNNGV in the germline V gene. Data came from immunoSEQ multiplex PCR; TCRdb stores just in-frame clones and leaves some out. The repertoire holds more than 95,000 clones, with 86% as singletons. The sequencing sample was made of peripheral blood. The TCR sequence derives from a human donor in a cohort sampled during active COVID-19. This rearrangement joins TRBV11-2 to TRBJ2-1; 7 bases align to TRBD2. For the CDR3, the DNA is TGTGCCAGCAGCTTTCAACTAGCGAACGACTACAATGAGCAGTTCTTC. This sequence encodes CASSFQLANDYNEQFF. Using reference TRBV11-2 and TRBJ2-1 for the parts outside the CDR3, the full variable domain is EAGVAQSPRYKIIEKRQSVAFWCNPISGHATLYWYQQILGQGPKLLIQFQNNGVVDDSQLPKDRFSAERLKGVDSTLKIQPAKLEDSAVYLCASSFQLANDYNEQFFGPGTRLTVL.